In its sample, the clone carrying this T cell receptor (beta chain) was seen once. The antigen is undetermined. The germline V gene has CDR1 LGHNA and CDR2 YNFKEQ. The V segment lost 0 bases and the J segment 3 bases; nucleotides outside the gene matches: 4. The CDR3 sequence is 15 residues long. This sample stems from a study of radiotherapy plus CTLA-4 blockade in lung cancer. In the study overall: There were objective responses in 15% to 20% of patients, and 31% had disease control. Study observations and caveats: Reportedly, early blood T cell clone dynamics best predicted response, with interferon-beta. Tumor-origin TCR clones grew in blood after radiotherapy plus ipilimumab.

Clones were sequenced by immunoSEQ multiplex PCR, and TCRdb holds only the in-frame ones, with some missing. The sample lists tens of thousands of clones, approximately 70% occurring once. Participants had chemo-refractory metastatic non-small-cell lung cancer and were treated with focal radiation plus ipilimumab CTLA-4 blockade. Sequencing used peripheral blood, obtained from a patient treated with radiotherapy plus ipilimumab. The chain recombines TRBV4-2 with TRBJ1-2; 7 positions agree with TRBD1. The receptor was derived from a human donor with non-small cell lung cancer who had stable disease on radiotherapy plus ipilimumab. The CDR3 nucleotides read TGTGCCAGCAGCCAAGACTTTGACAGGGACTATGGCTACACCTTC. Protein product: CASSQDFDRDYGYTF.